Shown below are 13 T cell receptor beta chains from a single sample sequenced in a study of naive and memory T cell subsets. Both TRBC1 and TRBC2 were covered by a beta constant-region primer of two equimolar oligonucleotides. Four rounds of PCR amplified the ligated cDNA using nested alpha and beta constant-region primers plus SP2. TCRdb independently ran MiXCR on the UMI-ligation and nested PCR reads; one entry per CDR3 protein. The sample contains roughly 150,000 distinct CDR3 sequences, roughly 22% of which appear only once. Study findings and constraints: Possibly reflecting memory cells re-expressing CD45RA, a few larger clonotypes occurred in naive repertoires, especially CD8.

Antigen specificity for these receptors is unknown. The sample consisted of naive CD4+ T cells from blood. These receptors were obtained from a human donor in good health.

This clonotype came up many times. The genes are TRBV11-2 and TRBJ2-7; D unresolved. Germline V CDR1 and CDR2: SGHAT, FQNNGV. The CDR3 extends over 11 amino acids. V lost 5 bases and J lost 7, with 9 bases in between. In DNA form, the CDR3 reads TGTGCCAGCAGCCAGTACTTAGAGCAGTACTTC. Residues: CASSQYLEQYF. Using reference TRBV11-2 and TRBJ2-7 for the parts outside the CDR3, the full variable domain is EAGVAQSPRYKIIEKRQSVAFWCNPISGHATLYWYQQILGQGPKLLIQFQNNGVVDDSQLPKDRFSAERLKGVDSTLKIQPAKLEDSAVYLCASSQYLEQYFGPGTRLTVT.

In its sample, this clonotype was seen a few times. This rearrangement joins TRBV29-1 to TRBJ2-3, with D maybe TRBD2 (6 bases). The CDR3 extends over 13 amino acids. V lost 5 bases, J lost 4 bases, and 13 bases lay in between. Germline values: CDR1 SQVTM, CDR2 ANQGSEA. This CDR3 reads CSVLIRRADTQYF. The CDR3 DNA follows: TGCAGCGTTCTCATCCGGAGGGCAGATACGCAGTATTTT.

The rearrangement uses TRBV25-1 and TRBJ2-7, with D uncertain. Deletions cut 1 base from V and 6 bases from J, with 4 bases between. Germline V gene data show CDR1 as MGHDK and CDR2 as SYGVNS. The CDR3 totals 11 residues. In nucleotides, the CDR3 is TGTGCCAGCAGTGAATGGGCCGAGCAGTACTTC. Protein sequence: CASSEWAEQYF.

There are many counts of this clonotype. This rearrangement joins TRBV12-3 or TRBV12-4 to TRBJ2-7; D gene unclear. V shed 5 bases and J shed 4 bases, with 12 bases lying between them. The CDR3 spans 13 residues. The CDR3 DNA follows: TGTGCCAGCAGTCGAGATCCCGTTTACGAGCAGTACTTC. Translated: CASSRDPVYEQYF.

Ten or more counts support this clonotype. The chain uses TRBV12-3 or TRBV12-4 and TRBJ2-3, with no clear D. The CDR3 is 10 amino acids. The germline V and J ends were trimmed by 2 bases and 10 bases, with 4 bases remaining between them. The CDR3 DNA reads TGTGCCAGCAGTTTATATCCGCAGTATTTT. It codes for CASSLYPQYF.

This clonotype was seen only a few times. This sequence joins TRBV20-1 and TRBJ1-6; D perhaps matches TRBD1 (5 bases). Trimming removed 0 bases at V and 0 bases at J, with 21 bases between. The CDR3 is made up of 20 amino acids. CDR1 is DFQATT, CDR2 SNEGSKA, per germline (reference sequence). The CDR3 nucleotides read TGCAGTGCTAGAGATCCGAGGGACCGTCAGGGTAACTCCTATAATTCACCCCTCCACTTT. Its protein is CSARDPRDRQGNSYNSPLHF.

The chain recombines TRBV2 with TRBJ2-3; weak D call: TRBD2 (6 bases). The CDR3 runs 18 residues. Trimming stripped 4 bases from V and 0 bases from J, with 20 bases between. The V gene's germline CDR1 is SNHLY and CDR2 FYNNEI. CDR3 amino acids: CASSAMIGGPLSTDTQYF. The CDR3, as DNA: TGTGCCAGCAGTGCAATGATAGGAGGGCCCCTTAGCACAGATACGCAGTATTTT.

V usage is TRBV20-1 and J usage is TRBJ2-7; TRBD1 matches 10 bases. Germline CDR1 DFQATT, CDR2 SNEGSKA (reference sequence). There are 15 residues in the CDR3. V lost 5 bases, J lost 5 bases, and 12 bases stayed unmatched. The DNA of the CDR3 is TGCAGTGCTTGCGTGGTAAAGGACAGGGGGGACGAGCAGTACTTC. Its protein is CSACVVKDRGDEQYF.

The rearrangement joins TRBV9 to TRBJ2-6; possible D gene TRBD2, 5 bases. Trimming cost V 4 bases and J 0 bases, with 14 bases left between them. CDR1 SGDLS and CDR2 YYNGEE come from the germline V gene. The CDR3 has 17 residues. CDR3 sequence (DNA): TGTGCCAGCAGCACGGGGATTTTAAGCTCTGGGGCCAACGTCCTGACTTTC. Amino acid sequence: CASSTGILSSGANVLTF.

The chain employs TRBV6-2 or TRBV6-3 and TRBJ1-1; D is unclear. Germline values: CDR1 MNHEY, CDR2 SVGEGT. V lost 10 bases, J lost 1 base, and 19 bases lay in between. The CDR3 has 15 residues. The CDR3: CATDTARTANTEAFF. The DNA for the CDR3 is TGTGCCACGGATACCGCAAGAACAGCGAACACTGAAGCTTTCTTT.

The chain couples TRBV5-4 to TRBJ2-6; D gene uncertain. The CDR3 has 17 amino acids. V lost 5 bases, J lost 0 bases, and 15 bases lay in between. The germline gives CDR1 SGHNT, CDR2 YYREEE (reference sequence). CDR3 nucleotide sequence: TGTGCCAGCAGTGCCGGCGGCAGGAGCTCTGGGGCCAACGTCCTGACTTTC. Translation: CASSAGGRSSGANVLTF.

This chain connects TRBV7-8 to TRBJ1-4; a weak D match, TRBD1 (5 bases). The V gene's germline CDR1 is SGHVS and CDR2 FQNEAQ. Trimming stripped 5 bases from V and 7 bases from J, with 11 bases between. The CDR3 sequence is 13 residues long. In DNA, the CDR3 is TGTGCCAGCAGCCAAAATAGGGGTGAAAAACTGTTTTTT. Its translation: CASSQNRGEKLFF.

This chain joins TRBV29-1 and TRBJ2-2; D call uncertain. This CDR3 has 13 residues. With 4 bases removed from V and 1 base from J, the gap between germline ends came to 7 bases. Germline CDR1 is SQVTM and CDR2 is ANQGSEA. The CDR3 protein is CSVVIGNTGELFF. The CDR3 nucleotides are TGCAGCGTTGTTATCGGGAACACCGGGGAGCTGTTTTTT.